A selection of T cell receptor beta chains follows, all from one sample in a study of CD8 T cell repertoires and HIV-1 epitope variants. Some clones are missing from TCRdb's copy, which holds only in-frame ones; the method was immunoSEQ multiplex PCR. The sample consists of 5,000 to 5,500 clones, 65% to 80% of them appearing once. These receptors have no identified antigens. Sequenced input: cultured CD8+ T cells derived from PBMCs. Receptors were obtained from a male donor with HIV. CDR3s include the opening cysteine and the closing phenylalanine or tryptophan. Each record gives: D gene, J gene, CDR3 length, clone size, V gene, CDR3 DNA, CDR3 protein. D genes are given only for firm matches. The size field is filled for only some rows; it gives once, few, many or a size class.

-	TRBJ2-7	15	once	TRBV6-6	TGTGCCAGCAGTTACGGGGCTAGCGTATCCTACGAGCAGTACTTC	CASSYGASVSYEQYF
TRBD1	TRBJ1-5	13	few	TRBV28	TGTGCCAGCAGGACAGGGGCGAATCAGCCCCAGCATTTT	CASRTGANQPQHF
-	TRBJ1-1	13	-	TRBV7-2	TGTGCCAGCAGCCTCCGGCGGGGGGCTGAAGCTTTCTTT	CASSLRRGAEAFF
-	TRBJ2-7	15	few	TRBV27	TGTGCCAGCAGTTTATTGGCAGGGTCCTCCTACGAGCAGTACTTC	CASSLLAGSSYEQYF
TRBD1	TRBJ2-1	13	-	TRBV10-3	TGTGCCATCGGGGGGACAGGGTACAATGAGCAGTTCTTC	CAIGGTGYNEQFF
TRBD1	TRBJ2-7	15	medium-sized	TRBV15	TGTGCCACCAGCGATGGGACAGGTGGCATTGGCGAGCAGTACTTC	CATSDGTGGIGEQYF
TRBD1	TRBJ1-4	15	-	TRBV7-9	TGTGCCAGCAGCCTAAGGACAGGGGGCAGTGAAAAACTGTTTTTT	CASSLRTGGSEKLFF
-	TRBJ2-1	15	-	TRBV5-1	TGCGCCAGCAGCTTAACTAGCTCCTTCCCCAATGAGCAGTTCTTC	CASSLTSSFPNEQFF
TRBD1	TRBJ1-1	14	few	TRBV19	TGTGCCAGTAGTATTGGGACAGGGCCCTTTGAAGCTTTCTTT	CASSIGTGPFEAFF
TRBD2	TRBJ2-1	15	-	TRBV7-9	TGTGCCAGCAGCTTGGCGGGAGTACACTACAATGAGCAGTTCTTC	CASSLAGVHYNEQFF
-	TRBJ1-5	16	once	TRBV29-1	TGCAGCGTTGGGGGGGGGATCGACAGGAGCAATCAGCCCCAGCATTTT	CSVGGGIDRSNQPQHF
-	TRBJ1-1	13	-	TRBV13	TGTGCCAGCAGCTTAGAAGGGAACACTGAAGCTTTCTTT	CASSLEGNTEAFF
-	TRBJ2-7	14	-	TRBV14	TGTGCCAGCAGCCTGACGGAGCCCTCCTACGAGCAGTACTTC	CASSLTEPSYEQYF
-	TRBJ1-2	16	-	TRBV7-2	TGCGCCAGCAGCCAAGATCCCCCAGACTTGGACTATGGCTACACCTTC	CASSQDPPDLDYGYTF
TRBD2	TRBJ2-3	15	-	TRBV7-9	TGTGCCAGCAGCACTACTAGCGGGGGACCAGATACGCAGTATTTT	CASSTTSGGPDTQYF
-	TRBJ1-6	14	-	TRBV5-6	TGTGCCAGCAGCTTGGGCAGGGAGGTCTCACCCCTCCACTTT	CASSLGREVSPLHF
-	TRBJ2-7	11	few	TRBV28	TGTGCCAGCAGTGCCCTGGGGTCAAAGTACTTC	CASSALGSKYF
-	TRBJ2-1	14	once	TRBV15	TGTGCCACCAGCAGTCGGGGTTTCTACAATGAGCAGTTCTTC	CATSSRGFYNEQFF
-	TRBJ1-2	13	-	TRBV11-1	TGTGCCAGCAGCCAAACTAGGACCTATGGCTACACCTTC	CASSQTRTYGYTF
TRBD2	TRBJ2-3	15	-	TRBV6-1	TGTGCCAGCAGTGAGACTAGCGGGAGGCCAGATACGCAGTATTTT	CASSETSGRPDTQYF
-	TRBJ1-1	13	-	TRBV6-4	TGTGCCAGCAGTGTATCAGGGAGCACTGAAGCTTTCTTT	CASSVSGSTEAFF
TRBD1	TRBJ2-5	15	-	TRBV23-1	TGCGCCAGCAGCCAAAAAGACAGGGTGGGTGAGACCCAGTACTTC	CASSQKDRVGETQYF
TRBD2	TRBJ2-7	14	-	TRBV10-2	TGCGCCAGCAAGGAAACTAGCGGATACTACGAGCAGTACTTC	CASKETSGYYEQYF
-	TRBJ1-2	15	few	TRBV10-3	TGTGCCATCAGTGAGTCCGGGGGGATTGGGGAAGGCTACACCTTC	CAISESGGIGEGYTF
-	TRBJ1-5	15	few	TRBV4-2	TGTGCCAGCAGCCAAGAAGGTTCCAGCAATCAGCCCCAGCATTTT	CASSQEGSSNQPQHF
-	TRBJ2-1	13	-	TRBV27	TGTGCCAGCAGTTTAACGGGCTACAATGAGCAGTTCTTC	CASSLTGYNEQFF
TRBD2	TRBJ2-7	17	-	TRBV4-3	TGCGCCAGCAGCCAAGATGTGGGGGGAGGGATCACCTACGAGCAGTACTTC	CASSQDVGGGITYEQYF
TRBD1	TRBJ2-5	15	once	TRBV28	TGTGCCAGCAGACCGACAGGGAAGCGCCAAGAGACCCAGTACTTC	CASRPTGKRQETQYF
-	TRBJ2-7	14	-	TRBV6-5	TGTGCCAGCAGTCCTCTAGCGTACTCCTACGAGCAGTACTTC	CASSPLAYSYEQYF
-	TRBJ2-3	12	-	TRBV19	TGTGCCAGTAGTCCCTGGGGAGATACGCAGTATTTT	CASSPWGDTQYF
-	TRBJ1-1	13	-	TRBV19	TGTGCCAGTAGTACCGGGGGGTCAACAGAAGCTTTCTTT	CASSTGGSTEAFF
-	TRBJ1-1	15	-	TRBV2	TGTGCCAGCAGAATCTCTTCCACAGGTAACACTGAAGCTTTCTTT	CASRISSTGNTEAFF
-	TRBJ1-3	12	once	TRBV5-5	TGTGCCAGCAGCTTGGTAGGAAACACCATATATTTT	CASSLVGNTIYF